This T cell receptor beta chain was identified in a study of T cells expressing NK-cell markers. Across the whole study: Beta-chain profiling covered CD3+CD56+NKG2C+, CD3+CD56+NKG2C- and CD3+CD56-NKG2C+ sorted subsets. Seven of the eight sequenced donors were HCMV-seropositive; one was seronegative. Study results and limitations: Among a few donors, these clonotypes also ranked first in the CD3+CD56-NKG2C+ fraction. The dominant NKG2C+ clonotypes represented roughly 1.0-7.5% of CD8+ T cells in six donors.

For this clonotype: What it recognizes is unknown.

TCRdb reprocessed the 5' RACE reads and stores each CDR3 protein as one record, lacking DNA. The sample table includes hundreds of thousands of distinct CDR3 sequences. This sequence was found in a man younger than 35 in good health. The sequenced material came from blood T cells: a sorted CD56 or NKG2C T cell subset, CD4+ or CD8+ T cells, or bulk PBMC T cells (not recorded which).

The CDR3 here is CASRSTRTAPNQPQHF. The V call is TRBV6-1, the J call TRBJ1-5; lacking DNA, the TRBD1 call made by TCRdb goes unchecked. Germline V gene data show CDR1 as MNHNS and CDR2 as SASEGT. The CDR3 consists of 16 residues.